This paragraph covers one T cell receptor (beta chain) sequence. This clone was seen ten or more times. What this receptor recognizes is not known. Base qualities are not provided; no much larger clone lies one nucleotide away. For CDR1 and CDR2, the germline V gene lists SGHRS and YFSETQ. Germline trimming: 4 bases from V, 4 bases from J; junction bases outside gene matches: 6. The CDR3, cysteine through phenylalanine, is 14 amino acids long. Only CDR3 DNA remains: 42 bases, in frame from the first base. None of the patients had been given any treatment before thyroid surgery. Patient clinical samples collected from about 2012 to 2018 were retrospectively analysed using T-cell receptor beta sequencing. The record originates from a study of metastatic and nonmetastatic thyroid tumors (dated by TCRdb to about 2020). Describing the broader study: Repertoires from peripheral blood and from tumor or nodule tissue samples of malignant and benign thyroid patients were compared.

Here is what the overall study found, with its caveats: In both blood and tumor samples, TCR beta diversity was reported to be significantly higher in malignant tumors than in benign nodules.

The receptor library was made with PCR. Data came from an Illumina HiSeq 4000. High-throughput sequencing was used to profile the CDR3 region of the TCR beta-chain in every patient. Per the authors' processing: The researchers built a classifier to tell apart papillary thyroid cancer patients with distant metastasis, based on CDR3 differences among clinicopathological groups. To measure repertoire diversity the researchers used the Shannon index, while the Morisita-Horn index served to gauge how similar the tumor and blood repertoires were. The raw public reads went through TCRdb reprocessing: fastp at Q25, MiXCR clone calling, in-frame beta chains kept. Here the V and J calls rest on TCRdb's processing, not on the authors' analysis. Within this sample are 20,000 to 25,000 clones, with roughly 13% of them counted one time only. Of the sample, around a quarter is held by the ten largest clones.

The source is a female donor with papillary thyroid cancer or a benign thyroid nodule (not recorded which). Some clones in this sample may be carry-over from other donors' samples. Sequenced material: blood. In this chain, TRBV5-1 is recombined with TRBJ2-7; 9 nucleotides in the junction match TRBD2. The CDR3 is CASSEAGGGYEQYF. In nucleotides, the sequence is TGCGCCAGCAGCGAAGCGGGAGGCGGATACGAGCAGTACTTC.